This TCR beta chain was sequenced during a study of siplizumab effects on memory and regulatory T cells. Study-wide results and limits: No more than a minor fraction of alloreactive clones could be traced back to unstimulated subsets. The study did not confirm that proliferating Tregs from siplizumab cultures were suppressive.

This CDR3 region has 14 residues. The V and J ends lost 2 bases and 5 bases respectively, with 11 bases between them. Germline V gives CDR1 SGHRS, CDR2 YFSETQ. With regard to this clone: The antigen is not known.

The assay looked at 99,000 or so TCR templates in each sample. Generated by immunoSEQ multiplex PCR, the TCRdb table keeps only in-frame clones and is missing some. The sample lists roughly 100,000 clones; 93% were seen once. The clonotype originates from a human donor in good health. The specimen sequenced was CD4+ T cells sorted from blood. This chain connects TRBV5-1 to TRBJ2-1; D uncertain. As DNA, the CDR3 is TGCGCCAGCAGCTTCCCCCAGGTCCACAATGAGCAGTTCTTC. This translates into CASSFPQVHNEQFF.